The 20 T cell receptor beta chains given below trace back to one sample, sequenced in a study of blood T cell repertoires in COVID-19. The table came from immunoSEQ multiplex PCR; TCRdb's copy has only in-frame clones and leaves some out. The data hold 200,000 to 300,000 clones, with roughly 91% observed a single time. Specimen: peripheral blood. All receptors come from a woman aged 40 to 50 who had recovered from COVID-19.

The V call is TRBV7-2, the J call TRBJ2-1; no firm D call. Germline V gene lookup returns CDR1 SGHTA and CDR2 FQGNSA. Trimming cost V 5 bases and J 0 bases, with 11 bases left between them. The CDR3 totals 15 residues. The CDR3 region is CASSPSPSSYNEQFF. The CDR3 region has the DNA TGTGCCAGCAGCCCCAGTCCCAGCTCCTACAATGAGCAGTTCTTC.

The chain has TRBV19 and TRBJ2-7, with TRBD1 identical over 8 bases. CDR3 length: 15 residues. Per the germline V gene, CDR1 is LNHDA and CDR2 is SQIVND (reference sequence). V lost 7 bases, J lost 2 bases, and 10 bases stayed unmatched. The CDR3 spells CASTSAGTGAYEQYF. The DNA for the CDR3 is TGTGCCAGTACCTCAGCCGGGACAGGAGCCTACGAGCAGTACTTC.

The J gene is TRBJ1-2, the V gene TRBV30, with D possibly being TRBD1 (5 bases). Germline V gene lookup returns CDR1 GTSNPN and CDR2 SVGIG (reference sequence). The CDR3 loop spans 13 amino acids. The ends were cut back, 4 bases at V and 4 bases at J, with 13 bases in the middle. This chain's CDR3 is CAWTLGGIYGYTF. The DNA for the CDR3 is TGTGCCTGGACCCTGGGGGGGATCTATGGCTACACCTTC.

This chain links TRBV9 with TRBJ2-2, with 9 bases aligning to TRBD1. The germline CDR1 and CDR2 sequences are SGDLS and YYNGEE. There are 15 residues in the CDR3. V trimming: 3 bases; J trimming: 3 bases; junction bases outside the gene matches: 3. The CDR3 DNA reads TGTGCCAGCAGCGGCCGGACAGGGGACACCGGGGAGCTGTTTTTT. It codes for CASSGRTGDTGELFF.

Here the CDR3 reads CASSPGDTLNTEAFF. CDR3 in DNA: TGTGCCAGCAGCCCTGGGGACACCCTGAACACTGAAGCTTTCTTT. V usage is TRBV7-3 and J usage is TRBJ1-1; tentatively, D is TRBD1 (6 bases). The CDR3 sequence is 15 residues long. V lost 5 bases and J lost 0, with 13 bases in between. Looked up from germline, CDR1 is SGHTA and CDR2 is FQGTGA.

CDR3 region: CASSQGRTSGGETQYF. CDR3 in DNA: TGTGCCAGCAGCCAGGGCAGGACTAGCGGCGGGGAGACCCAGTACTTC. This chain uses TRBV14 with TRBJ2-5; 10 nucleotides agree with TRBD2. CDR3 length: 16 residues. J was trimmed by 5 bases and V by 3 bases; bases with no gene match: 9. CDR1 and CDR2 (germline): SGHDN, FVKESK.

The J gene is TRBJ2-5, the V gene TRBV5-6; 11 bases align to TRBD1. Germline trimming cut 3 bases from V and 4 bases from J; bases unmatched to any gene: 2. In germline, CDR1 is SGHDT, CDR2 YYEEEE. The CDR3 runs to 14 residues. CDR3 DNA: TGTGCCAGCAGCTGGGGACAGGGGGGAGAGACCCAGTACTTC. It translates to CASSWGQGGETQYF.

The chain employs TRBV19 and TRBJ2-7, with D perhaps TRBD1 (5 bases). This CDR3 is built from 13 residues. Germline CDR1 LNHDA, CDR2 SQIVND (reference sequence). Trimming took 3 bases from V and 2 from J, leaving 8 bases between them. The CDR3 spells CASSMPGPYEQYF. The CDR3 DNA reads TGTGCCAGTAGTATGCCAGGGCCCTACGAGCAGTACTTC.

The chain carries TRBV4-2 and TRBJ1-1; D not certain. CDR1 LGHNA and CDR2 YNFKEQ come from the germline V gene. V was cut by 4 bases and J by 2 bases, with 8 bases left in between. CDR3 length: 13 residues. CDR3 protein: CASSPPGNTEAFF. CDR3 DNA: TGTGCCAGCAGCCCTCCGGGTAACACTGAAGCTTTCTTT.

The gene calls are TRBV7-3 and TRBJ2-3; 9 bases map to TRBD1. This CDR3 is 14 amino acids long. With V trimmed by 4 bases and J by 4 bases, 3 bases remained unmatched. Germline CDR1 is SGHTA and CDR2 is FQGTGA. The CDR3 spells CASSSRQGADTQYF. The CDR3 nucleotides read TGTGCCAGCAGCTCAAGACAGGGGGCAGATACGCAGTATTTT.

V usage is TRBV2 and J usage is TRBJ2-7; possibly TRBD1 for D (6 bases). V lost 6 bases, J lost 2 bases, and 14 bases lay in between. CDR3 size: 14 residues. Germline CDR1 and CDR2: SNHLY and FYNNEI. The CDR3 loop reads CASRRQVGAYEQYV. As DNA, the CDR3 is TGTGCCAGCAGAAGACAGGTAGGGGCCTACGAGCAGTACGTC.

The rearrangement links TRBV7-3 to TRBJ1-1, with D hard to call. This CDR3 spans 14 amino acids. V shed 0 bases and J shed 4 bases, with 9 bases lying between them. Germline CDR1 SGHTA, CDR2 FQGTGA. CDR3 bases: TGTGCCAGCAGCTTAACGATGGCAGGCACTGAAGCTTTCTTT. This gives the protein CASSLTMAGTEAFF.

The rearrangement uses TRBV11-3 and TRBJ2-2; TRBD2 agrees at 7 bases. After removal of 4 bases from V and 5 bases from J, the junction contained 10 bases not matched to a gene. This CDR3 contains 16 residues. The germline V gene encodes CDR1 SGHNT and CDR2 YENEEA. As DNA, the CDR3 is TGTGCCAGCAGCTGGCCCCAACCCGGGAGGACCGGGGAGCTGTTTTTT. It yields the protein CASSWPQPGRTGELFF.

V and J are TRBV30 and TRBJ2-1, with D tentatively TRBD1 (5 bases). The germline CDR1 and CDR2 sequences are GTSNPN and SVGIG (reference sequence). There are 15 residues in the CDR3. V lost 0 bases to trimming and J lost 2 bases, with 11 bases between them. CDR3 bases: TGTGCCTGGAGTGTACGGGCAGGGCCCTACAATGAGCAGTTCTTC. This translates into CAWSVRAGPYNEQFF.

The chain joins TRBV7-8 to TRBJ1-4; D unresolved. Germline CDR1 reads SGHVS; CDR2 reads FQNEAQ. The CDR3 spans 14 residues. Trimming stripped 5 bases from V and 9 bases from J, with 16 bases between. The CDR3 protein is CASSPRGGFQKLFF. CDR3 nucleotides: TGTGCCAGCAGCCCCCGGGGAGGGTTTCAAAAACTGTTTTTT.

The rearrangement links TRBV4-2 to TRBJ1-2; 10 nucleotides match TRBD1. V lost 6 bases, J lost 5 bases, and 12 bases stayed unmatched. This CDR3 comprises 16 residues. Germline CDR1 and CDR2: LGHNA and YNFKEQ. In DNA form, the CDR3 reads TGTGCCAGCAGAAGGACAGGGGGAATGGGCTATTATGGCTACACCTTC. Its protein is CASRRTGGMGYYGYTF.

This chain links TRBV11-3 with TRBJ2-7, with 8 bases fitting TRBD2. Looked up from germline, CDR1 is SGHNT and CDR2 is YENEEA. With 5 bases clipped from V and 7 bases from J, the junction kept 10 bases outside the gene matches. The CDR3 extends over 14 amino acids. CDR3 DNA sequence: TGTGCCAGCAGCCAACGGGGGGGGATGGGGGAGCAGTACGTC. Translating it yields CASSQRGGMGEQYV.

The rearrangement joins TRBV27 to TRBJ2-1; 8 nucleotides agree with TRBD2. The ends lost 5 bases at V and 8 bases at J; junction bases unmatched: 14. The CDR3 length is 16 residues. Looked up from germline, CDR1 is MNHEY and CDR2 is SMNVEV (reference sequence). This CDR3 is CASSPRGTSGLYEQFF. The CDR3 DNA sequence: TGTGCCAGCAGTCCTCGGGGGACTAGTGGGTTGTATGAGCAGTTCTTC.

This chain links TRBV10-2 with TRBJ1-3; tentative D call: TRBD1 (6 bases). Trimming stripped 7 bases from V and 2 bases from J, with 15 bases between. CDR1 is WSHSY, CDR2 SAAADI, per germline. CDR3 length: 15 amino acids. The chain's CDR3 is CASKASQGAGNTIYF. CDR3 nucleotides: TGCGCCAGCAAAGCATCACAGGGTGCTGGAAACACCATATATTTT.

The chain joins TRBV13 to TRBJ2-4; D not certain. This CDR3 is 13 amino acids long. The germline CDR1 and CDR2 sequences are PRHDT and FYEKMQ (reference sequence). V shed 0 bases and J shed 9 bases, with 9 bases lying between them. DNA for the CDR3: TGTGCCAGCAGCTTAGGCCATCGGAGCATTCAGTACTTC. It translates to CASSLGHRSIQYF.